This paragraph covers one T cell receptor (beta chain) sequence. No antigen is known for it. Molecules of cDNA were individually given unique molecular identifiers that were attached to them. One entry per CDR3 protein results from TCRdb running MiXCR on the 5' RACE reads. This table has approximately 64,000 distinct CDR3 sequences, around 19% appearing once. The germline V gene has CDR1 SGHVS and CDR2 FNYEAQ. The CDR3 is 15 residues long. J gave up 0 bases and V 4 bases, and 2 bases lay outside the gene matches. The sample originates from a study of early T cells in non-severe SARS-CoV-2 infection. Across the whole study: Unpaired chains resulted from sequencing bulk RNA of unsorted whole blood. General study results and limits: Private and CD4 specificities were missed by VDJdb matching, which favored anti-spike CD8 responses.

The V and J genes are TRBV7-6 and TRBJ2-2; 7 bases map to TRBD1. The sequencing here drew on whole blood, taken at baseline. This clonotype was sampled from an adult who was a healthcare worker with PCR-confirmed SARS-CoV-2 infection or an uninfected control (not recorded which). CDR3 region: CASSSGQTNTGELFF. The CDR3 bases are TGTGCCAGCAGCTCGGGACAGACGAACACCGGGGAGCTGTTTTTT. The whole variable domain, remainder taken from reference TRBV7-6 and TRBJ2-2, is GAGVSQSPRYKVTKRGQDVALRCDPISGHVSLYWYRQALGQGPEFLTYFNYEAQQDKSGLPNDRFSAERPEGSISTLTIQRTEQRDSAMYRCASSSGQTNTGELFFGEGSRLTVL.